This T cell receptor (beta chain) was documented in a study of cytomegalovirus exposure and HLA in healthy donors. General study points: As a later analysis revealed, the rate of TCR association differed by HLA locus, with DRB1 most and HLA-C fewest. With further analysis later on, most CMV-associated TCR beta chains appeared HLA-restricted. CMV antigen specificity of a few CMV-associated chains was confirmed in vitro. Generally TCR sequences proved uncommon, though certain public TCRs appeared in numerous donors.

Of note for this clone: Antigen: not known.

Amplification used 60 Vbeta primers and 13 Jbeta primers. The table came from immunoSEQ multiplex PCR; TCRdb's copy has only in-frame clones and leaves some out. The sample consists of about 150,000 clones, roughly 71% of them appearing once. CDR3 length: 16 residues. Germline values: CDR1 MDHEN, CDR2 SYDVKM. V gave up 3 bases and J gave up 2 bases, with 16 bases separating them. The V gene is TRBV28, the J gene TRBJ2-5, with D perhaps matching TRBD2 (6 bases). The source material was PBMCs. This TCR derives from a woman aged 40 to 49 in good health and CMV-seronegative. In nucleotides, the CDR3 is TGTGCCAGCAGTTTGGGGCGGGGTCCAATGCAAGAGACCCAGTACTTC. It translates to CASSLGRGPMQETQYF.